The TCR beta chain under discussion was sequenced for a study of T cell responses to AZD1222 COVID-19 vaccine. The overall study: Second doses that came at about 4 or about 12 weeks were put together.

V lost 4 bases to trimming and J lost 0 bases, with 11 bases between them. The CDR3 contains 14 residues. Per germline, CDR1 SGDLS and CDR2 YYNGEE. Whole-study findings and limits: White British donors predominated, females outnumbered males, and clonal diversity was possibly underestimated. The study sampled repertoires only after the peak T cell response. Just a handful of AZD1222 recipients tested seropositive at baseline.

Assay used: immunoSEQ multiplex PCR; TCRdb lists only in-frame clones, some missing. The profile shows 72,000 or so clones, roughly nine tenths of them singletons. Details on this clone: Its antigen remains unidentified.

The genes are TRBV9 and TRBJ2-7; perhaps D is TRBD1 or TRBD2 (5 bases each). Sequencing used peripheral blood, obtained on day 0 of AZD1222 vaccination. The clonotype comes from an adult in good health. In DNA form, the CDR3 reads TGTGCCAGCAGCCCCCGGGACCGCTCCTACGAGCAGTACTTC. Translating it yields CASSPRDRSYEQYF.